This TCR beta chain was profiled in a study of neurological immune-mediated disorders. Study-wide results and caveats: TCR-beta repertoires seemed private in all groups, with no expanded CDR3 amino acid sequences shared. In HTLV-1-associated myelopathy, TCR clonal expansion was greatest, and in multiple sclerosis it was least, below healthy controls.

This clonotype has ten or more counts. What it binds is not known. TCRdb processed the 5' RACE reads anew with MiXCR; each CDR3 protein has one entry. The table lists approximately 50,000 distinct CDR3 sequences, 6.5% to 8.5% of them singletons. Time point of the sample: longitudinal time-point 3. Trimming took off 0 bases at V and 6 bases at J, with 15 bases between the two ends. From germline, CDR1 is MNHNY and CDR2 SVGAGI (reference sequence). The CDR3 spans 17 residues. The sequenced sample was PBMCs. The TCR was taken from a woman between 35 and 50 years old in good health. This chain links TRBV6-6 with TRBJ1-6; D is unresolved. DNA for the CDR3: TGTGCCAGCAGTTACTCGAATCCGCGAACAATTAATTCACCCCTCCACTTT. It encodes CASSYSNPRTINSPLHF.